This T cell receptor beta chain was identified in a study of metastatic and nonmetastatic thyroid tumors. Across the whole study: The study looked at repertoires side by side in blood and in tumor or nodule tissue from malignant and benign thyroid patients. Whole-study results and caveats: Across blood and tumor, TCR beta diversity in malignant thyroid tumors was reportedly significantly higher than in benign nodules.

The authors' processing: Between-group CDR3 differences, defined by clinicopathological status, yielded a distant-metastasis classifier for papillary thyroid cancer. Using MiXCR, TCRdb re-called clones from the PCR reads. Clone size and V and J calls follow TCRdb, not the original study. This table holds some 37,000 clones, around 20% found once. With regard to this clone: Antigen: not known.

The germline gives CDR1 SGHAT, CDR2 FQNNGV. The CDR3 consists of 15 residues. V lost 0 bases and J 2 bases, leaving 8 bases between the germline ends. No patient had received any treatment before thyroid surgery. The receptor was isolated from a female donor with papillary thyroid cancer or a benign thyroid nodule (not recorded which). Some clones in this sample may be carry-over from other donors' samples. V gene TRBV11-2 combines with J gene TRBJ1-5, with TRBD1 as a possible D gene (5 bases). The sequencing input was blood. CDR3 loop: CASSLEGLGNQPQHF. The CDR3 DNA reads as TGTGCCAGCAGCTTAGAGGGACTGGGCAATCAGCCCCAGCATTTT. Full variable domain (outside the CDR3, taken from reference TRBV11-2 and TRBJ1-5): EAGVAQSPRYKIIEKRQSVAFWCNPISGHATLYWYQQILGQGPKLLIQFQNNGVVDDSQLPKDRFSAERLKGVDSTLKIQPAKLEDSAVYLCASSLEGLGNQPQHFGDGTRLSIL.